This T cell receptor beta chain was sequenced in a study of blood T cell repertoires in COVID-19. Study in general: Acute-phase and convalescent COVID-19 samples originated in the United States, Italy and Spain. In each case, the material was cDNA or gDNA derived from T cells, B-cell-depleted T cells, or PBMCs.

Measured with immunoSEQ multiplex PCR; TCRdb has only the in-frame clones, and not every one. The sample carries roughly 160,000 clones, approximately 88% recorded once. Sequences were obtained from peripheral blood. The origin of this receptor is a woman aged 55-75 years who had recovered from COVID-19.

The CDR3 sequence is CASTDRLSNQPQHF. The CDR3 DNA sequence: TGTGCCAGCACCGACAGGCTGAGCAATCAGCCCCAGCATTTT. This chain links TRBV2 with TRBJ1-5, with TRBD1 as a possible D gene (6 bases). Per germline, CDR1 SNHLY and CDR2 FYNNEI. The V end lost 7 bases, the J end lost 1 base, and 11 bases lay between the germline ends. The CDR3 is 14 residues long.